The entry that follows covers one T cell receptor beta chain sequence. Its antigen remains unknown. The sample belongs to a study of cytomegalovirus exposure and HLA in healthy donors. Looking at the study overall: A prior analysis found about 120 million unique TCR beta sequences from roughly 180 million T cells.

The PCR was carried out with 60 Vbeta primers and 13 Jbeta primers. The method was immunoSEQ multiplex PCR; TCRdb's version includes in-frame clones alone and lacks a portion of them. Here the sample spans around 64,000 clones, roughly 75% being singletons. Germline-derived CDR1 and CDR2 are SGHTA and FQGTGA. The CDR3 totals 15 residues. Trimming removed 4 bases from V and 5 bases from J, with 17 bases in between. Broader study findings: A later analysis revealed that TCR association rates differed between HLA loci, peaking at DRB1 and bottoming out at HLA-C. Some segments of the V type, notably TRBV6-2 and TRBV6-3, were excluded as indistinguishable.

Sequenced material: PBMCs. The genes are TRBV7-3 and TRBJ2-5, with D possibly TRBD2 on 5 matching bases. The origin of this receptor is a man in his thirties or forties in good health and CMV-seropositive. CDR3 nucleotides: TGTGCCAGCAGCTCCAACGGCGGGTGGGGTGAGACCCAGTACTTC. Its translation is CASSSNGGWGETQYF.